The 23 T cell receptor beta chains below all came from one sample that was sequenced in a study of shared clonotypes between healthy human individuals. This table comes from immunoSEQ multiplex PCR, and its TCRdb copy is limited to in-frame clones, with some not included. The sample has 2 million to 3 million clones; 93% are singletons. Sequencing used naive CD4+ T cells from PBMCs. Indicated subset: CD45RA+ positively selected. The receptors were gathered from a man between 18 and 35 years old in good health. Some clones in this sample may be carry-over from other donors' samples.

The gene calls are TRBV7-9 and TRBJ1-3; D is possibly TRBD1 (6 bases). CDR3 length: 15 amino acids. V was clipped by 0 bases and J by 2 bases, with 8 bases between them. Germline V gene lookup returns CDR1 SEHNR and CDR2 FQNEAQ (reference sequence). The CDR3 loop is CASSLAGGAGNTIYF. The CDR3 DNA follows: TGTGCCAGCAGCTTAGCGGGGGGCGCTGGAAACACCATATATTTT.

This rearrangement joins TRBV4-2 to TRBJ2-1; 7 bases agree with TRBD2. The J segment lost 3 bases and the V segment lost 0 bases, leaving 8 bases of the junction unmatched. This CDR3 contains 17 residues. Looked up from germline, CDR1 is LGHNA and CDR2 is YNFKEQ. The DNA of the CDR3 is TGTGCCAGCAGCCAAGATAGCGAGCGGGGCCGCTACAATGAGCAGTTCTTC. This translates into CASSQDSERGRYNEQFF.

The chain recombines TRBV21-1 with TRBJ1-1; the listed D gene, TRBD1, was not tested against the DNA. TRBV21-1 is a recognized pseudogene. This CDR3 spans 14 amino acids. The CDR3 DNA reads TGTGCCAGCAACAGGGGGTACAGGGACACTGAAGCTTTCTTT. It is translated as CASNRGYRDTEAFF.

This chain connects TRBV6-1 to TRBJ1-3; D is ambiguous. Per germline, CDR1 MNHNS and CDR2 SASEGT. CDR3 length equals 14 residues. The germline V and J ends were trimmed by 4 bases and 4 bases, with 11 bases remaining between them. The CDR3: CASSAGQRGNTIYF. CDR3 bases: TGTGCCAGCAGTGCGGGCCAGAGGGGAAACACCATATATTTT.

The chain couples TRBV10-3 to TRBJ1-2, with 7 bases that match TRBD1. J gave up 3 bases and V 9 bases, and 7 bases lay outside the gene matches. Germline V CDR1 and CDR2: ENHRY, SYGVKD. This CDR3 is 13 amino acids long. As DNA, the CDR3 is TGTGCCATGAAGGACAGGACCGACTATGGCTACACCTTC. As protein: CAMKDRTDYGYTF.

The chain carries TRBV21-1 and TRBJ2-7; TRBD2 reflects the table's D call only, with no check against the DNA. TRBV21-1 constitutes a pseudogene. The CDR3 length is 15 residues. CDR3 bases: TGTGCCAGCAGCGGGTCGGGAGGTGTCTCGGACGAGCAGTACTTC. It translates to CASSGSGGVSDEQYF.

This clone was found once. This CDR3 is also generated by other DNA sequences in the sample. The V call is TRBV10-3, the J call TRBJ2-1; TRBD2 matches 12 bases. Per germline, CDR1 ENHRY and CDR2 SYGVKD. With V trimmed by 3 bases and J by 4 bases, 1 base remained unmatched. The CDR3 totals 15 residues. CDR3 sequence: CAISEGLAGYNEQFF. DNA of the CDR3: TGTGCCATCAGTGAAGGACTAGCGGGATACAATGAGCAGTTCTTC.

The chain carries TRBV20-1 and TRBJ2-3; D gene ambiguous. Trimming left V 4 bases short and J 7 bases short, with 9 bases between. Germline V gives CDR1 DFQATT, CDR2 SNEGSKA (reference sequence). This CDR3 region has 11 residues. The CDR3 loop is CSAKSQNTQYF. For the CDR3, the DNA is TGCAGTGCTAAGTCTCAGAATACGCAGTATTTT.

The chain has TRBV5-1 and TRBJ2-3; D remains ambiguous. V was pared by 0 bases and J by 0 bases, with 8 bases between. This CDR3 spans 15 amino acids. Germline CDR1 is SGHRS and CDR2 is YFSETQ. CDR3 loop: CASSLVPGSTDTQYF. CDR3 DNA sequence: TGCGCCAGCAGCTTGGTGCCCGGGAGCACAGATACGCAGTATTTT. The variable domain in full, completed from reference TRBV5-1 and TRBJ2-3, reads KAGVTQTPRYLIKTRGQQVTLSCSPISGHRSVSWYQQTPGQGLQFLFEYFSETQRNKGNFPGRFSGRQFSNSRSEMNVSTLELGDSALYLCASSLVPGSTDTQYFGPGTRLTVL.

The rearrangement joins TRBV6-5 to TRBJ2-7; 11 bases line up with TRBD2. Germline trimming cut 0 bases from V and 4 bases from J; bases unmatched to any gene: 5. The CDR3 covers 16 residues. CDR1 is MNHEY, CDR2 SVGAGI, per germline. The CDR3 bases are TGTGCCAGCAGTTACTCGTTGACTAGCGGGGAGTACGAGCAGTACTTC. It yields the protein CASSYSLTSGEYEQYF.

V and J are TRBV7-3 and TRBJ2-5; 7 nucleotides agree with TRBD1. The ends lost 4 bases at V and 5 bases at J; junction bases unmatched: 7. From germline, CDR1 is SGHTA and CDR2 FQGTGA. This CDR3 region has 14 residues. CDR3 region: CASSSDRARETQYF. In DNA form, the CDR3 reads TGTGCCAGCAGCTCAGACAGGGCGCGGGAGACCCAGTACTTC.

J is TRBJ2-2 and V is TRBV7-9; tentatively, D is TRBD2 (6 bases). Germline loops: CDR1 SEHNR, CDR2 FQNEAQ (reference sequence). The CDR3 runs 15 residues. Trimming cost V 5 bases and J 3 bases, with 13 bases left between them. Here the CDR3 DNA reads TGTGCCAGCAGCCCTAGGGACTCATACACCGGGGAGCTGTTTTTT. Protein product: CASSPRDSYTGELFF.

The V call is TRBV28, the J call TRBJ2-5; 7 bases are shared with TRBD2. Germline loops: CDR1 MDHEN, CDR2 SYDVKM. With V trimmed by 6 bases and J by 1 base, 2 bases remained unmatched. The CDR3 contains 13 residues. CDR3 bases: TGTGCCAGCAGGGGAGGGATCCAAGAGACCCAGTACTTC. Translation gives CASRGGIQETQYF.

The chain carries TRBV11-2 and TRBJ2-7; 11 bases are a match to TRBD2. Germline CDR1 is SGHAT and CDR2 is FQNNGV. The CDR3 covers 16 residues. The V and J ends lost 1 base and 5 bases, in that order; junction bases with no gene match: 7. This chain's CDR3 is CASSLAGLAGGDEQYF. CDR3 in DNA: TGTGCCAGCAGCTTAGCGGGTCTAGCGGGAGGAGACGAGCAGTACTTC.

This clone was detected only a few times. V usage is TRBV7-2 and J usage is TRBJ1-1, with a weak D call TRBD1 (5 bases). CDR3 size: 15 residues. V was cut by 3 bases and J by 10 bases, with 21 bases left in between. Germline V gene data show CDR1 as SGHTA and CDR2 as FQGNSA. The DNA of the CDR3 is TGTGCCAGCAGCTTGGCGTCAGGGACCCCAAGTGGAGCTTTCTTT. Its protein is CASSLASGTPSGAFF. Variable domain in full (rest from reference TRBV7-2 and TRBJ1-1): GAGVSQSPSNKVTEKGKDVELRCDPISGHTALYWYRQSLGQGLEFLIYFQGNSAPDKSGLPSDRFSAERTGGSVSTLTIQRTQQEDSAVYLCASSLASGTPSGAFFGQGTRLTVV.

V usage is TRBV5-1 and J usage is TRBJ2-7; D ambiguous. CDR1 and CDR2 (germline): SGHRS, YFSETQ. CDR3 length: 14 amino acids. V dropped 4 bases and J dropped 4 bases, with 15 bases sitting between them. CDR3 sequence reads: CASSMGSRVYEQYF. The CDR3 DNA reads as TGCGCCAGCAGCATGGGGTCGCGAGTATACGAGCAGTACTTC.

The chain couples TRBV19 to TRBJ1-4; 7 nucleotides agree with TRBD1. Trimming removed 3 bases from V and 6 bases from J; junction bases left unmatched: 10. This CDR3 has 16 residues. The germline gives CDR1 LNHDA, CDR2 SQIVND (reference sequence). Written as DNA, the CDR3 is TGTGCCAGTAGTATCACGGCGTCAGGGGGTGATGAAAAACTGTTTTTT. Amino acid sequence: CASSITASGGDEKLFF.

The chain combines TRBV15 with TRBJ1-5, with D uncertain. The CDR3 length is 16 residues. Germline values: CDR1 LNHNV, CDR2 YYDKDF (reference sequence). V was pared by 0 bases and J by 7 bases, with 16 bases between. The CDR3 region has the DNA TGTGCCACCAGCAGAGATTTGGTCGGTGGGAGGCAGCCCCAGCATTTT. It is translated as CATSRDLVGGRQPQHF.

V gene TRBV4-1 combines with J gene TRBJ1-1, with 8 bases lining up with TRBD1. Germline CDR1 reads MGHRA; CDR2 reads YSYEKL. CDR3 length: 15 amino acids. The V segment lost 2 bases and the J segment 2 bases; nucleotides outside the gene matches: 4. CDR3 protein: CASSQPGQANTEAFF. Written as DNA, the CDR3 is TGCGCCAGCAGCCAACCGGGACAGGCTAACACTGAAGCTTTCTTT.

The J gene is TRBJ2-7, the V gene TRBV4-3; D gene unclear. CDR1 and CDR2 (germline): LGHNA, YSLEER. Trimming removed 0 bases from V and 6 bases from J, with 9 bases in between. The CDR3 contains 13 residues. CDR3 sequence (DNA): TGCGCCAGCAGCCAAGACAGTGTCGGCGAGCAGTACTTC. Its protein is CASSQDSVGEQYF.

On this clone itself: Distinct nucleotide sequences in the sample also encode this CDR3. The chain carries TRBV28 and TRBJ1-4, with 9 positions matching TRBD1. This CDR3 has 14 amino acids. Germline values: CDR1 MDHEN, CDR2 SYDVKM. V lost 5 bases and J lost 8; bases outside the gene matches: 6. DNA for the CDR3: TGTGCCAGCAGTCCGGACAGGGGAAGGGAAAAACTGTTTTTT. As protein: CASSPDRGREKLFF.

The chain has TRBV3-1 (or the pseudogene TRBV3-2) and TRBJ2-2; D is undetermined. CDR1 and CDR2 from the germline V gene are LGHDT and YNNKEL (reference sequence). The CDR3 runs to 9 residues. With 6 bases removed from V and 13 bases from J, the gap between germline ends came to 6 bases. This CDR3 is CASRPGLFF. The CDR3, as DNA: TGTGCCAGCAGGCCGGGGCTGTTTTTT.

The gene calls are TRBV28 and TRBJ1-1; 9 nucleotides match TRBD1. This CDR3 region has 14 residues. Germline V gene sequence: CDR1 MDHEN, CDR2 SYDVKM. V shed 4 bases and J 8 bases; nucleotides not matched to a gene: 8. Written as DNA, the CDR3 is TGTGCCAGCAGTTCCCCCGGGACAGGGTTGGAAGCTTTCTTT. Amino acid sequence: CASSSPGTGLEAFF.